Listed below are T cell receptor beta chains from one sample, sequenced in a study of T cell responses to AZD1222 COVID-19 vaccine. The assay was immunoSEQ multiplex PCR, and TCRdb's table has in-frame clones only and misses some. The table has 100,000 to 130,000 clones, approximately 90% seen once. The sample was peripheral blood, taken on day 0 of AZD1222 vaccination. The receptor set was obtained from an adult in good health. Each CDR3 is given with its conserved first and last residue. Each record gives: V gene, D gene, J gene, clone size, CDR3 DNA, CDR3 protein. D genes are given only for firm matches. Rows give clone size only sometimes, using once, few, many, or a class for an expanded clone.

TRBV11-2	NA	TRBJ2-2	NA	TGTGCCAGCAGCGAAGACCGGGTTACCGGGGAGCTGTTTTTT	CASSEDRVTGELFF
TRBV10-2	TRBD2	TRBJ2-7	NA	TGCGCCAGCAGTGACGATCAAGCGGGGAGCTCCTACGAGCAGTACTTC	CASSDDQAGSSYEQYF
TRBV3-1/TRBV3-2	NA	TRBJ2-7	once	TGTGCCAGCAGCCTTGGGGTCTACGAGCAGTACTTC	CASSLGVYEQYF
TRBV7-8	TRBD1	TRBJ1-1	NA	TGTGCCAGCAGCTCTCCTGTAGGGACAGGGGGCACTGAAGCTTTCTTT	CASSSPVGTGGTEAFF
TRBV27	TRBD2	TRBJ2-5	NA	TGTGCCAGCAGCTCGATTTCTTGGGCGGGGGGACAAGAGACCCAGTACTTC	CASSSISWAGGQETQYF
TRBV6-5	NA	TRBJ1-4	NA	TGTGCCAGCAGCCGCGGGATAAATGAAAAACTGTTTTTT	CASSRGINEKLFF
TRBV6-6	NA	TRBJ2-7	NA	TGTGCCAGCCTTTCCTCCCGGGATCATACCTACGAGCAGTACTTC	CASLSSRDHTYEQYF
TRBV9	NA	TRBJ2-3	NA	TGTGCCAGCAGCGTAGTTCGCACAGATACGCAGTATTTT	CASSVVRTDTQYF
TRBV3-1/TRBV3-2	NA	TRBJ2-3	NA	TGTGCCAGCAGCCAAGATCCTAGGAGCGATACGCAGTATTTT	CASSQDPRSDTQYF
TRBV6-2/TRBV6-3	TRBD1	TRBJ2-2	once	TGTGCCAGCAGTTACGAAAGCGGGACAGGGTACACCGGGGAGCTGTTTTTT	CASSYESGTGYTGELFF
TRBV4-1	TRBD1	TRBJ1-1	NA	TGCGCCAGCAGCCAACCAACCGGGACAGTCGCCCCTGAAGCTTTCTTT	CASSQPTGTVAPEAFF
TRBV6-2/TRBV6-3	TRBD2	TRBJ2-3	NA	TGTGCCAGCAGTGTCCGACTAGCATTTGAGTCAGATACGCAGTATTTT	CASSVRLAFESDTQYF
TRBV15	NA	TRBJ2-7	NA	TGTGCCACCAGCAGAGACTCACGCGGGCAGTACTTC	CATSRDSRGQYF
TRBV7-8	NA	TRBJ2-1	NA	TGTGCCAGCAGCCCTGACGGCGGCTCCTACAATGAGCAGTTCTTC	CASSPDGGSYNEQFF
TRBV3-1/TRBV3-2	NA	TRBJ1-3	NA	TGTGCCAGCAGCTGGGGACGGACCTCTGGAAACACCATATATTTT	CASSWGRTSGNTIYF
TRBV9	NA	TRBJ2-3	NA	TGTGCCAGCAGCTCCGGGGCGTCTAGCACAGATACGCAGTATTTT	CASSSGASSTDTQYF
TRBV5-3	NA	TRBJ1-4	NA	TGTGCCACAACCCAGGGTACTAATGAAAAACTGTTTTTT	CATTQGTNEKLFF
TRBV7-2	NA	TRBJ2-7	NA	TGTGCCAGCAGCCGTAGCGTTAGTGTCTACGAGCAGTACTTC	CASSRSVSVYEQYF
TRBV20-1	NA	TRBJ1-2	NA	TGCAGTGCTAGTGGGGGACTCTATGGCTACACCTTC	CSASGGLYGYTF
TRBV6-5	NA	TRBJ1-2	NA	TGTGCCAGCAGAAAAGGGACGGACTATGGCTACACCTTC	CASRKGTDYGYTF
TRBV5-4	TRBD2	TRBJ2-5	NA	TGTGCCAGCAGCGTTGCGGGACTAGGCAGTCAAGAGACCCAGTACTTC	CASSVAGLGSQETQYF
TRBV12-3/TRBV12-4	NA	TRBJ1-3	NA	TGTGCCAGCAGGGGAAACACCATATATTTT	CASRGNTIYF
TRBV11-2	NA	TRBJ2-7	NA	TGTGCCAGCAGCTCTCGAGGCTCCTACGAGCAGTACTTC	CASSSRGSYEQYF
TRBV12-3/TRBV12-4	NA	TRBJ1-2	NA	TGTGCCAGCAGCCTACCCGAGGGCGGTGGCTACACCTTC	CASSLPEGGGYTF
TRBV5-8	TRBD1	TRBJ1-5	NA	TGTGCCAGCAGCAGGGACAGGGGAGAGGTCAATCAGCCCCAGCATTTT	CASSRDRGEVNQPQHF
TRBV25-1	NA	TRBJ2-2	NA	TGTGCCAGCAGTGGGCGGACGTCGTGGCCTACCGGGGAGCTGTTTTTT	CASSGRTSWPTGELFF
TRBV11-3	NA	TRBJ1-1	NA	TGTGCCAGCAGCTTATTCGGAAACACTGAAGCTTTCTTT	CASSLFGNTEAFF
TRBV7-2	NA	TRBJ2-7	once	TGTGCCAGCAGCTTAGCCCCTGACTACGAGCAGTACTTC	CASSLAPDYEQYF
TRBV19	TRBD2	TRBJ2-5	NA	TGTGCCAGTAGTATCGGACTAGCGGGGGGAAGGGGTAACGGGCAAGAGACCCAGTACTTC	CASSIGLAGGRGNGQETQYF
TRBV5-1	NA	TRBJ1-2	NA	TGCGCCAGCAGCGAAAGGAGAGGAGGAGGCTACACCTTC	CASSERRGGGYTF
TRBV29-1	NA	TRBJ1-1	NA	TGCAGCGTGTCTGACACTGAAGCTTTCTTT	CSVSDTEAFF
TRBV5-6	NA	TRBJ2-7	NA	TGTGCCAGCAGCATCTCAGGGGTCCGGGTCGAGCAGTACTTC	CASSISGVRVEQYF
TRBV3-1/TRBV3-2	NA	TRBJ2-5	NA	TGTGCCAGCAGCCCCGGGACTTCTTCAACCCAGTACTTC	CASSPGTSSTQYF
TRBV5-1	TRBD2	TRBJ2-5	few	TGCGCCAGCAGCCCCACTAGCGGGGGGGAGGTAGAGACCCAGTACTTC	CASSPTSGGEVETQYF
TRBV19	NA	TRBJ1-2	NA	TGTGCCAGTAGTATAGGGGGGAAAACTAACTATGGCTACACCTTC	CASSIGGKTNYGYTF
TRBV3-1/TRBV3-2	TRBD2	TRBJ2-2	NA	TGTGCCAGCAGCGTTCGGGGGGACACCGGGGAGCTGTTTTTT	CASSVRGDTGELFF
TRBV4-2	NA	TRBJ1-1	NA	TGTGCCAGCAGCCAAGGAGGGGGATACACTGAAGCTTTCTTT	CASSQGGGYTEAFF
TRBV2	TRBD1	TRBJ1-5	NA	TGTGCCAGCAAACAAACAGGGGGCAATCAGCCCCAGCATTTT	CASKQTGGNQPQHF
TRBV18	NA	TRBJ2-1	NA	TGTGCCAGCTCACTCGACCGGGGAGGCAATGAGCAGTTCTTC	CASSLDRGGNEQFF
TRBV7-2	TRBD1	TRBJ1-3	NA	TGTGCCAGCAGAATCGACAGGGTTGGAAACACCATATATTTT	CASRIDRVGNTIYF